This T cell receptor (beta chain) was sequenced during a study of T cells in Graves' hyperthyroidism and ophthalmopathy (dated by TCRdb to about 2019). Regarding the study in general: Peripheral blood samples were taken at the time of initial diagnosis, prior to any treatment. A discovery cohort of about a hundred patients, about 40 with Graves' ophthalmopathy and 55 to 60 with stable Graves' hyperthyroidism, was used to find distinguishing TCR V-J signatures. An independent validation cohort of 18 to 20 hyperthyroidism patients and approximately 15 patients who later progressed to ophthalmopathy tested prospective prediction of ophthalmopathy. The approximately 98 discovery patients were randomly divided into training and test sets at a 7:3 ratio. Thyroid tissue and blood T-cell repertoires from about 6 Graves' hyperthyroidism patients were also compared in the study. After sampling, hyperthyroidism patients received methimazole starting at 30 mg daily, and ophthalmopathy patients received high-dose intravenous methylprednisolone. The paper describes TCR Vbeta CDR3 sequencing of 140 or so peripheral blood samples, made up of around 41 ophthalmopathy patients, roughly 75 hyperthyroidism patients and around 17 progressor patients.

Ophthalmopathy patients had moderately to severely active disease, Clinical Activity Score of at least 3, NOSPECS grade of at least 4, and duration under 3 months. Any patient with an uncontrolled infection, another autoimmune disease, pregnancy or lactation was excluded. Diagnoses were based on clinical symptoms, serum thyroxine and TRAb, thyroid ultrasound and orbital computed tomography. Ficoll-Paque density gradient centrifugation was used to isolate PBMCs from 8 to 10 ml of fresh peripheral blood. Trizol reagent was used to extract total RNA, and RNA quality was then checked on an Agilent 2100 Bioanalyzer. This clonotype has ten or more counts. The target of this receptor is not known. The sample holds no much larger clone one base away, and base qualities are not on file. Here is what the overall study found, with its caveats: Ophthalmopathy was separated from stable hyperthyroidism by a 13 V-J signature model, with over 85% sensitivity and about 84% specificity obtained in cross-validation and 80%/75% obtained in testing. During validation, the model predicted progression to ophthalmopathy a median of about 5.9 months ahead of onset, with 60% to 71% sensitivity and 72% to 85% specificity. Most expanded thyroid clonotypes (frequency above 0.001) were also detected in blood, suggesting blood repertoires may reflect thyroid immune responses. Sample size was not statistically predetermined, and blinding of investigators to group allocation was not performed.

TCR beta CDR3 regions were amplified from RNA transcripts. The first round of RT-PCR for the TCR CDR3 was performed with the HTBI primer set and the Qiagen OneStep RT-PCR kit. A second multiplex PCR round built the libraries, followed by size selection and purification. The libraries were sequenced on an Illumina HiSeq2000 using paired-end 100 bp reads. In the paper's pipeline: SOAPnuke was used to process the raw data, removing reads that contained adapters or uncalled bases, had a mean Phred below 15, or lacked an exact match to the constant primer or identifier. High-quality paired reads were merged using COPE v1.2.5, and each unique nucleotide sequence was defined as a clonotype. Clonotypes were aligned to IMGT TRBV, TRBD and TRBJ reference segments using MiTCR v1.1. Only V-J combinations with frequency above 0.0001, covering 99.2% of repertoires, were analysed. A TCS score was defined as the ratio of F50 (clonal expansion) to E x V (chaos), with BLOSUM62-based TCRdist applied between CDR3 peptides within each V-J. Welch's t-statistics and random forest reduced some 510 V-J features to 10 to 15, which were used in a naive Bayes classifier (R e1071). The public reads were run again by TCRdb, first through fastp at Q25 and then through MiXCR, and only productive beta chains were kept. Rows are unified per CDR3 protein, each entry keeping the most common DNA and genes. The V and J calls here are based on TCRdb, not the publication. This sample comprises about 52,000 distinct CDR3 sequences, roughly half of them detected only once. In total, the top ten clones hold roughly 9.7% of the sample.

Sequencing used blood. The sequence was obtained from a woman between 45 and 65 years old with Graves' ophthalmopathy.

The CDR3 protein sequence reads: CASSYGQGGSYEQYF. DNA sequence: TGCGCCAGCAGCTACGGACAGGGAGGGTCCTACGAGCAGTACTTC. Rearrangement joined TRBV5-1 to TRBJ2-7, and perhaps TRBD1 as D gene, on 8 matching bases. The V end loses 3 bases and the J end loses 1 base, and a stretch of 14 bases separates them. The CDR3 numbers 15 residues from cysteine through phenylalanine. Kept here is only the CDR3 DNA, which spans 45 bases and is read in frame from base 1. Per the germline V gene, SGHRS is the CDR1 and YFSETQ is the CDR2.